Below are 21 T cell receptor beta chains sequenced from a single sample in a study of shared clonotypes between healthy human individuals. Sequencing used immunoSEQ multiplex PCR; TCRdb keeps in-frame clones, though not all of them. The data contain about 990,000 clones, 78% of them seen just once; the ten biggest clones take up more than 0.55%. Sequenced sample: memory CD4+ T cells from PBMCs. Subset: CD45RA-negative fraction. The receptors shown here come from a man aged 18 to 29 in good health. Some clones in this sample may be carry-over from other donors' samples.

This rearrangement joins TRBV5-1 to TRBJ1-1, with a weak D call TRBD1 (5 bases). The CDR3 contains 18 residues. Trimming removed 1 base at V and 4 bases at J, with 23 bases between. The V gene's germline CDR1 is SGHRS and CDR2 YFSETQ. The CDR3 loop reads CASSLTIQVEMRATEAFF. DNA of the CDR3: TGCGCCAGCAGCTTGACGATACAGGTAGAAATGCGGGCCACTGAAGCTTTCTTT.

On this clone itself: Since a much larger clone is just one base distant, this may be a read error. The rearrangement links TRBV14 to TRBJ2-5, with D unclear. Germline-derived CDR1 and CDR2 are SGHDN and FVKESK. V lost 4 bases and J lost 1, with 7 bases in between. The CDR3 is 13 amino acids. The CDR3 coding sequence is TGTGCCAGCAGCCGACGGATCCAAGAGACCCAGTACTTC. It translates to CASSRRIQETQYF.

The chain couples TRBV6-5 to TRBJ1-1; no clear D. Trimming cost V 2 bases and J 9 bases, with 16 bases left between them. CDR1 is MNHEY and CDR2 is SVGAGI in the germline V gene. The CDR3 length is 14 residues. The CDR3: CASSYNGLRRKAFF. The DNA for the CDR3 is TGTGCCAGCAGTTACAACGGACTCCGGAGGAAAGCTTTCTTT.

This clone was detected only a few times. The chain joins TRBV11-3 to TRBJ2-3; maybe TRBD2 (5 bases). CDR3 length: 15 amino acids. V was pared by 2 bases and J by 9 bases, with 18 bases between. Germline CDR1 reads SGHNT; CDR2 reads YENEEA. The CDR3 sequence is CASSLRPGELSTQYF. CDR3 DNA: TGTGCCAGCAGCTTAAGGCCCGGGGAGTTAAGCACGCAGTATTTT.

The genes are TRBV28 and TRBJ2-7; weak D call: TRBD2 (6 bases). CDR3 length equals 11 residues. V was cut by 8 bases and J by 7 bases, with 12 bases left in between. Germline V gene lookup returns CDR1 MDHEN and CDR2 SYDVKM. CDR3 region: CASLSAGEQYF. Written as DNA, the CDR3 is TGTGCCAGCCTAAGTGCGGGAGAGCAGTACTTC.

Comment on this clone: The same CDR3 arises from other DNA sequences in this sample as well. This sequence joins TRBV18 and TRBJ2-2, with 7 bases that match TRBD1. V lost 3 bases to trimming and J lost 1 base; unmatched junction nucleotides: 2. CDR3 length equals 15 residues. The V gene's germline CDR1 is KGHSH and CDR2 LQKENI. This chain's CDR3 is CASSPRQGNTGELFF. The CDR3 nucleotides read TGTGCCAGCTCACCGAGACAGGGGAACACCGGGGAGCTGTTTTTT.

V usage is TRBV7-2 and J usage is TRBJ1-5, with 9 positions matching TRBD1. CDR1 SGHTA and CDR2 FQGNSA come from the germline V gene. The CDR3 has 19 amino acids. V was pared by 3 bases and J by 2 bases, with 14 bases of the junction left unmatched. Here the CDR3 DNA reads TGTGCCAGCAGCTTCTTCGGTGGGACAGGGCGGAATGGCAATCAGCCCCAGCATTTT. As protein: CASSFFGGTGRNGNQPQHF.

The chain links TRBV9 to TRBJ2-2; D remains ambiguous. CDR3 length: 15 amino acids. The germline V and J ends were trimmed by 0 bases and 0 bases, with 6 bases remaining between them. The germline V gene has CDR1 SGDLS and CDR2 YYNGEE. The CDR3 DNA reads as TGTGCCAGCAGCGTAGCTTTCCCGAACACCGGGGAGCTGTTTTTT. This translates into CASSVAFPNTGELFF.

The chain recombines TRBV7-9 with TRBJ1-4; D unclear. The CDR3 covers 15 residues. Germline CDR1 reads SEHNR; CDR2 reads FQNEAQ (reference sequence). Between the trimmed V and J ends, which lost 7 bases and 0 bases, there was a span of 12 bases. CDR3 in amino acids: CASTPPSATNEKLFF. As DNA, the CDR3 is TGTGCCAGCACCCCACCTTCAGCAACTAATGAAAAACTGTTTTTT.

This sequence joins TRBV6-5 and TRBJ1-2, with a tentative D call TRBD1 (6 bases). CDR1 and CDR2 (germline): MNHEY, SVGAGI. V lost 4 bases and J 0 bases, leaving 15 bases between the germline ends. This CDR3 region has 16 residues. The CDR3 sequence: CASSSSGTPANYGYTF. The CDR3 DNA sequence: TGTGCCAGCAGTTCATCCGGGACACCTGCTAACTATGGCTACACCTTC.

This clone was recorded many times. The CDR3 nucleotides read TGTGCCAGCAGCTTCCGTGCGGACCAGCCCCAGCATTTT. Translated, it gives CASSFRADQPQHF. The V call is TRBV7-3, the J call TRBJ1-5; D remains unclear. Per the germline V gene, CDR1 is SGHTA and CDR2 is FQGTGA. The V gene lost 3 bases and the J gene lost 7 bases, with 10 bases spanning the gap. CDR3 length: 13 residues.

This chain uses TRBV7-2 with TRBJ2-1; a weak D match, TRBD2 (5 bases). Germline V CDR1 and CDR2: SGHTA, FQGNSA. V was pared by 2 bases and J by 6 bases, with 20 bases between. CDR3 size: 17 residues. CDR3 nucleotides: TGTGCCAGCAGCTTAATAAGGTTGGGGTTCAGCGGCAATGAGCAGTTCTTC. Translating gives CASSLIRLGFSGNEQFF. The full variable domain, with the rest looked up from reference TRBV7-2 and TRBJ2-1, is GAGVSQSPSNKVTEKGKDVELRCDPISGHTALYWYRQSLGQGLEFLIYFQGNSAPDKSGLPSDRFSAERTGGSVSTLTIQRTQQEDSAVYLCASSLIRLGFSGNEQFFGPGTRLTVL.

The J gene is TRBJ2-1, the V gene TRBV18; 13 nucleotides line up with TRBD2. J gave up 8 bases and V 2 bases, and 9 bases lay outside the gene matches. CDR1 KGHSH and CDR2 LQKENI come from the germline V gene. The CDR3 loop spans 17 amino acids. CDR3 residues: CASSPTRTSGSSDEQFF. As DNA, the CDR3 is TGTGCCAGCTCACCAACCCGGACTAGCGGGAGTTCAGATGAGCAGTTCTTC.

A remark on this clone: The sample holds other DNA sequences that translate to the same CDR3. The rearrangement links TRBV5-1 to TRBJ2-7; the D gene is possibly TRBD2 (6 bases). The CDR3 is made up of 13 amino acids. V was trimmed by 2 bases and J by 2 bases, leaving 8 bases between them. Germline loops: CDR1 SGHRS, CDR2 YFSETQ. CDR3 region: CASSFGGTYEQYF. CDR3 coding DNA: TGCGCCAGCAGCTTTGGAGGGACCTACGAGCAGTACTTC. The full variable domain, in which reference TRBV5-1 and TRBJ2-7 provide the parts outside the CDR3, is KAGVTQTPRYLIKTRGQQVTLSCSPISGHRSVSWYQQTPGQGLQFLFEYFSETQRNKGNFPGRFSGRQFSNSRSEMNVSTLELGDSALYLCASSFGGTYEQYFGPGTRLTVT.

The chain employs TRBV4-2 and TRBJ2-1; TRBD2 might be the D (6 bases). Per germline, CDR1 LGHNA and CDR2 YNFKEQ. The CDR3 spans 16 residues. V was shortened by 7 bases and J by 0 bases, with 16 bases between the two germline ends. The CDR3 reads CASKAGRTSSYNEQFF. The CDR3 DNA sequence: TGTGCCAGCAAGGCGGGGCGGACAAGCTCCTACAATGAGCAGTTCTTC.

V and J are TRBV28 and TRBJ1-4, with D unclear. CDR3 length: 14 amino acids. The germline gives CDR1 MDHEN, CDR2 SYDVKM. Between the trimmed V and J ends, which lost 4 bases and 0 bases, there was a span of 6 bases. CDR3 nucleotides: TGTGCCAGCAGTTGGCAAGCAACTAATGAAAAACTGTTTTTT. It specifies CASSWQATNEKLFF.

The V gene is TRBV5-6, the J gene TRBJ1-5, with unresolved D. With 2 bases removed from V and 2 bases from J, the gap between germline ends came to 8 bases. Germline assignment: CDR1 SGHDT and CDR2 YYEEEE. The CDR3 contains 14 residues. The chain's CDR3 is CASSFEGGNQPQHF. CDR3 in DNA: TGTGCCAGCAGCTTTGAGGGAGGCAATCAGCCCCAGCATTTT.

For this clone: A far larger clone is a single base away, which makes a read error likely. Different DNA sequences within this sample yield the same CDR3. The gene calls are TRBV7-6 and TRBJ2-7; D unresolved. V lost 6 bases to trimming and J lost 1 base, with 4 bases between them. Germline values: CDR1 SGHVS, CDR2 FNYEAQ. The CDR3 is 11 amino acids. CDR3 amino acids: CASSRSYEQYF. CDR3 coding DNA: TGTGCCAGCAGTAGGTCCTACGAGCAGTACTTC. Combining the CDR3 with reference TRBV7-6 and TRBJ2-7 gives the whole variable domain GAGVSQSPRYKVTKRGQDVALRCDPISGHVSLYWYRQALGQGPEFLTYFNYEAQQDKSGLPNDRFSAERPEGSISTLTIQRTEQRDSAMYRCASSRSYEQYFGPGTRLTVT.

This clone came up once. The genes are TRBV15 and TRBJ1-2, with D hard to call. This CDR3 is 13 amino acids long. Germline values: CDR1 LNHNV, CDR2 YYDKDF (reference sequence). Trimming took off 3 bases at V and 2 bases at J, with 7 bases between the two ends. The chain's CDR3 is CATSRSRNYGYTF. The DNA of the CDR3 is TGTGCCACCAGCAGGTCGAGGAACTATGGCTACACCTTC. Looking up the rest from reference TRBV15 and TRBJ1-2 gives the full variable domain: DAMVIQNPRYQVTQFGKPVTLSCSQTLNHNVMYWYQQKSSQAPKLLFHYYDKDFNNEADTPDNFQSRRPNTSFCFLDIRSPGLGDTAMYLCATSRSRNYGYTFGSGTRLTVV.

The J gene is TRBJ1-5, the V gene TRBV27, with 9 bases identical to TRBD1. Looked up from germline, CDR1 is MNHEY and CDR2 is SMNVEV (reference sequence). Trimming at V came to 3 bases and at J to 6 bases, leaving 3 bases not matched to a gene. The CDR3 spans 14 residues. This CDR3 reads CASSFGTGIQPQHF. The CDR3 nucleotides are TGTGCCAGCAGTTTCGGGACAGGGATTCAGCCCCAGCATTTT.

This chain joins TRBV7-9 and TRBJ2-5; possible D gene TRBD1, 6 bases. The end of the DNA is better explained by TRBJ2-7, so the J call may be wrong. This CDR3 contains 12 residues. CDR1 is SEHNR, CDR2 FQNEAQ, per germline (reference sequence). CDR3 nucleotides: TGTGCCAGCAGCTCCGGACAGTACGAGCAGTACTTC. This sequence encodes CASSSGQYEQYF.